The rows below give T cell receptor beta chains drawn from one sample of a study of T cell repertoires in ileal Crohn's disease. The repertoire was sequenced with immunoSEQ multiplex PCR; TCRdb's copy has only in-frame clones and lacks some. The table lists 5,500 to 7,500 clones, approximately 80% of them singletons. The sequencing sample was made of ileal tissue. All receptors derive from an adult with Crohn's disease. Both conserved end residues are part of each CDR3. Each record gives: J gene, V gene, D gene, clone size, CDR3 protein, CDR3 DNA. D genes are given only for firm matches. Rows may omit the clone size; those that give it use once, few, many or a size class.

>TRBJ2-1|TRBV18|NA|NA
CASSPPPGLNEQFF
TGTGCCAGCTCACCTCCGCCGGGATTGAATGAGCAGTTCTTC
>TRBJ2-7|TRBV18|TRBD1|NA
CASSQGQGSYEQYF
TGTGCCAGCTCACAGGGACAGGGCAGCTACGAGCAGTACTTC
>TRBJ2-1|TRBV5-1|TRBD2|few
CASSWGTSTFPYNEQFF
TGCGCCAGCAGCTGGGGGACTAGCACATTCCCCTACAATGAGCAGTTCTTC
>TRBJ1-1|TRBV7-2|NA|NA
CASSGGDALNTEAFF
TGTGCCAGCAGCGGCGGGGACGCATTAAACACTGAAGCTTTCTTT
>TRBJ1-2|TRBV7-8|NA|NA
CASSFEDTGYGYTF
TGTGCCAGCAGCTTTGAGGACACCGGCTATGGCTACACCTTC
>TRBJ1-5|TRBV25-1|TRBD1|few
CASSDGYESDRSDQPQHF
TGTGCCAGCAGTGACGGGTACGAGTCGGACAGGTCGGATCAGCCCCAGCATTTT
>TRBJ2-7|TRBV4-2|TRBD2|NA
CASSQDPGGPGEQYF
TGTGCCAGCAGCCAAGATCCGGGAGGGCCAGGGGAGCAGTACTTC
>TRBJ2-2|TRBV27|NA|NA
CASRSGSRSGELFF
TGTGCCAGCAGAAGCGGGTCTCGGTCCGGGGAGCTGTTTTTT
>TRBJ2-1|TRBV11-3|NA|NA
CASSDRLRHTYNEQFF
TGTGCCAGCAGCGACCGGCTGCGGCATACCTACAATGAGCAGTTCTTC
>TRBJ1-1|TRBV18|TRBD1|NA
CASSPTGYRGPEAFF
TGTGCCAGCTCACCGACTGGGTACAGGGGGCCTGAAGCTTTCTTT
>TRBJ2-7|TRBV5-1|TRBD2|few
CASSLAGLAVVPGGREQYF
TGCGCCAGCAGCTTGGCGGGACTAGCGGTGGTGCCTGGGGGTCGCGAGCAGTACTTC
>TRBJ2-3|TRBV18|TRBD2|NA
CASSPQRDFTDTQYF
TGTGCCAGCTCACCCCAGCGGGACTTCACAGATACGCAGTATTTT
>TRBJ2-7|TRBV9|TRBD2|few
CASSVGASGTYEQYF
TGTGCCAGCAGCGTAGGAGCTAGCGGGACGTACGAGCAGTACTTC
>TRBJ2-2|TRBV5-1|TRBD2|NA
CASSLLAGDTGELFF
TGCGCCAGCAGCTTACTAGCGGGAGACACCGGGGAGCTGTTTTTT
>TRBJ2-2|TRBV5-1|NA|NA
CASSLGGTGELFF
TGCGCCAGCAGCTTGGGAGGGACCGGGGAGCTGTTTTTT
>TRBJ2-1|TRBV5-1|TRBD1|NA
CASSLHRGDNEQFF
TGCGCCAGCAGCTTGCACAGGGGGGACAATGAGCAGTTCTTC
>TRBJ2-1|TRBV7-2|TRBD2|NA
CASSLTSGIYNEQFF
TGTGCCAGCAGCTTGACTAGCGGAATCTACAATGAGCAGTTCTTC
>TRBJ2-5|TRBV5-5|NA|NA
CASSLAQETQYF
TGTGCCAGCAGCTTGGCCCAGGAGACCCAGTACTTC
>TRBJ2-2|TRBV1|NA|once
CTSSQGTSGRGSTGELFF
TGCACCAGCAGCCAAGGGACTAGCGGGAGGGGAAGCACCGGGGAGCTGTTTTTT
>TRBJ2-2|TRBV2|TRBD1|NA
CASRDTRTGSTGELFF
TGTGCCAGCAGGGACACTCGGACAGGGAGCACCGGGGAGCTGTTTTTT
>TRBJ2-5|TRBV5-4|TRBD1|NA
CASSERDSQETQYF
TGTGCCAGCAGCGAACGGGACAGCCAAGAGACCCAGTACTTC
>TRBJ2-2|TRBV6-5|TRBD1|NA
CASRRDRETGELFF
TGTGCCAGCAGGCGGGACAGGGAGACCGGGGAGCTGTTTTTT
>TRBJ2-1|TRBV29-1|TRBD2|NA
CSVDPLAGVEQFF
TGCAGCGTTGACCCCCTAGCGGGAGTTGAGCAGTTCTTC
>TRBJ2-4|TRBV6-1|NA|NA
CASSDWGLLYF
TGTGCCAGCAGTGATTGGGGCCTACTGTACTTC
>TRBJ1-4|TRBV2|NA|NA
CASKRGGEKLFF
TGTGCCAGCAAAAGAGGGGGGGAGAAACTGTTTTTT
>TRBJ2-1|TRBV19|TRBD2|NA
CASSIGGRDLHNEQFF
TGTGCCAGTAGTATTGGCGGGAGAGATCTCCACAATGAGCAGTTCTTC
>TRBJ2-7|TRBV5-1|NA|NA
CASSLTGSNYEQYF
TGCGCCAGCAGCTTGACGGGATCCAACTACGAGCAGTACTTC
>TRBJ1-2|TRBV28|TRBD1|NA
CASSLWRTGDPYGYTF
TGTGCCAGCAGTTTATGGAGGACAGGGGATCCCTATGGCTACACCTTC
>TRBJ1-2|TRBV7-9|NA|NA
CASSRVTDRIYGYTF
TGTGCCAGCAGCCGCGTCACCGACAGGATTTATGGCTACACCTTC
>TRBJ2-3|TRBV4-2|TRBD2|NA
CASSQETWTSGNTDTQYF
TGTGCCAGCAGCCAAGAGACATGGACTAGCGGGAACACAGATACGCAGTATTTT
>TRBJ1-1|TRBV18|NA|NA
CASSSRAGEGANTEAFF
TGTGCCAGCTCCTCCCGGGCGGGCGAGGGAGCGAACACTGAAGCTTTCTTT
>TRBJ1-4|TRBV2|TRBD1|NA
CASSKDRGGEKLFF
TGTGCCAGCAGTAAGGACAGGGGCGGCGAAAAACTGTTTTTT
>TRBJ2-1|TRBV6-1|TRBD2|NA
CASRIALADYNEQFF
TGTGCCAGCCGAATAGCACTAGCGGACTACAATGAGCAGTTCTTC
>TRBJ2-3|TRBV4-1|TRBD2|NA
CASSQDRAGGADTQYF
TGCGCCAGCAGCCAAGATCGCGCGGGAGGGGCAGATACGCAGTATTTT
>TRBJ2-7|TRBV10-1|TRBD2|NA
CASSRGRAYEQYF
TGCGCCAGCAGTCGGGGGAGGGCCTACGAGCAGTACTTC
>TRBJ2-7|TRBV10-2|TRBD1|NA
CASGQDRVREQYF
TGCGCCAGCGGTCAGGACAGGGTACGGGAGCAGTACTTC
>TRBJ2-3|TRBV5-1|TRBD2|NA
CASSLATGGPTDTQYF
TGCGCCAGCAGCTTGGCCACGGGAGGGCCGACAGATACGCAGTATTTT
>TRBJ2-1|TRBV5-5|TRBD1|once
CASSLGTGYNEQFF
TGTGCCAGCAGCTTGGGGACAGGGTACAATGAGCAGTTCTTC
>TRBJ2-3|TRBV5-1|TRBD2|few
CASSSGLAESDTQYF
TGCGCCAGCAGCTCCGGACTAGCAGAGTCAGATACGCAGTATTTT
>TRBJ1-2|TRBV5-1|TRBD1|NA
CASSSGQGSSGYTF
TGCGCCAGCAGCTCGGGACAGGGATCCAGTGGCTACACCTTC
>TRBJ1-2|TRBV11-2|NA|NA
CASSFGGRYTF
TGTGCCAGCAGCTTTGGGGGCCGCTACACCTTC
>TRBJ2-7|TRBV4-1|TRBD2|once
CASSQDGSGRAYEQYF
TGCGCCAGCAGCCAAGATGGTAGCGGGAGGGCCTACGAGCAGTACTTC
>TRBJ2-2|TRBV6-1|TRBD2|NA
CASSETSGSTGELFF
TGTGCCAGCAGTGAAACTAGCGGGAGCACCGGGGAGCTGTTTTTT
>TRBJ2-7|TRBV5-6|TRBD1|NA
CASSRGRDRTYEQYF
TGTGCCAGCAGCCGCGGCCGGGACAGGACGTACGAGCAGTACTTC
>TRBJ2-7|TRBV11-2|NA|NA
CASSPGYEQYF
TGTGCCAGCAGCCCCGGCTACGAGCAGTACTTC
>TRBJ1-6|TRBV19|TRBD1|NA
CASRTGRSPLHF
TGTGCCAGCAGGACAGGGCGATCACCCCTCCACTTT
>TRBJ2-1|TRBV6-1|NA|once
CASSEFEGEAYNEQFF
TGTGCCAGCAGTGAATTCGAGGGAGAGGCCTACAATGAGCAGTTCTTC
>TRBJ2-7|TRBV18|NA|NA
CASSFFRDSYEQYF
TGTGCCAGCTCATTTTTCCGGGACTCCTACGAGCAGTACTTC
>TRBJ1-2|TRBV19|TRBD1|NA
CASSTDRDVDGYTF
TGTGCCAGTAGCACGGACAGGGATGTGGATGGCTACACCTTC
>TRBJ2-7|TRBV6-1|TRBD1|once
CASRSGTGVYEQYF
TGTGCCAGCAGGTCCGGGACAGGGGTTTACGAGCAGTACTTC
>TRBJ2-7|TRBV28|NA|NA
CASSTTGEVYEQYF
TGTGCCAGCAGTACCACAGGGGAGGTCTACGAGCAGTACTTC
>TRBJ2-2|TRBV6-4|NA|NA
CASRAEPNTGELFF
TGTGCCAGCAGGGCCGAACCGAACACCGGGGAGCTGTTTTTT
>TRBJ2-3|TRBV5-1|TRBD1|NA
CASSIGTGSGIDTQYF
TGCGCCAGCAGCATCGGGACAGGGTCAGGGATAGATACGCAGTATTTT
>TRBJ2-3|TRBV5-1|NA|NA
CASSQRAATDTQYF
TGCGCCAGCAGCCAGCGGGCAGCCACAGATACGCAGTATTTT
>TRBJ2-1|TRBV29-1|TRBD2|NA
CSVGIAGNEQFF
TGCAGCGTTGGAATAGCGGGCAATGAGCAGTTCTTC
>TRBJ2-2|TRBV29-1|TRBD2|once
CSVRGGISAGELFF
TGCAGCGTCCGGGGGGGGATTTCGGCCGGGGAGCTGTTTTTT